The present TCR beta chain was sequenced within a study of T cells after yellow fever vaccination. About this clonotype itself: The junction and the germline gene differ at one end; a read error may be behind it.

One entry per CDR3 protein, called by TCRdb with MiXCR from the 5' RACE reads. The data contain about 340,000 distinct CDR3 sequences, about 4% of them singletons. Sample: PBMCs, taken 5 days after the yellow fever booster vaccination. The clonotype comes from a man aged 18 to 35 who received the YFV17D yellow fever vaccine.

CDR3 protein: CASSLPTGTDTEYF. CDR3 in DNA: TGCGCCAGCAGCTTGCCGACAGGCACAGATACGGAGTATTTT. The chain joins TRBV5-1 to TRBJ2-3, with D possibly matching TRBD1 (6 bases). The length of the CDR3 is 14 residues. Germline values: CDR1 SGHRS, CDR2 YFSETQ.